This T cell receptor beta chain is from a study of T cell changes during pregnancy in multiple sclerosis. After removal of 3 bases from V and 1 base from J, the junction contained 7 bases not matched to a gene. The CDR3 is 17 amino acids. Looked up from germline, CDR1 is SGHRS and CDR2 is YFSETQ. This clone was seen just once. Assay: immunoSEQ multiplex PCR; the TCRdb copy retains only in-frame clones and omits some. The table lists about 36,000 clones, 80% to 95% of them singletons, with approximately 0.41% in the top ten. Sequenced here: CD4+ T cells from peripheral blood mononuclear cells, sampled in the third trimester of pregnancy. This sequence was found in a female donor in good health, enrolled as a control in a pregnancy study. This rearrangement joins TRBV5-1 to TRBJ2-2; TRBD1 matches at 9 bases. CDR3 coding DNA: TGCGCCAGCAGCTCGGGGCCGGGACAGGGGAACACCGGGGAGCTGTTTTTT. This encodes CASSSGPGQGNTGELFF.